What follows are 21 T cell receptor beta chains derived from one specimen sequenced in a study of blood T cell repertoires in COVID-19. Method: immunoSEQ multiplex PCR; TCRdb's copy keeps in-frame clones and lacks some. The sample holds roughly 100,000 clones; about 70% are singletons and the top ten take around 0.92%. Sequenced material: peripheral blood. All receptors come from a human donor with acute or convalescent COVID-19. The donor label of this sample is uncertain.

There are a few counts of this clone. V is TRBV5-1 and J is TRBJ2-3; 10 nucleotides align to TRBD1. There are 15 residues in the CDR3. The V gene's germline CDR1 is SGHRS and CDR2 YFSETQ. Losses at the gene ends were 0 bases for V and 6 bases for J; bases not matched to a gene: 4. In nucleotides, the CDR3 is TGCGCCAGCAGCTTGGGGGACAGGGGTTGGGATACGCAGTATTTT. Protein: CASSLGDRGWDTQYF.

The CDR3 protein is CASRKDRANTGELFF. In nucleotides, the CDR3 is TGTGCCAGCAGGAAGGACAGGGCGAACACCGGGGAGCTGTTTTTT. The chain couples TRBV2 to TRBJ2-2, with 8 bases that match TRBD1. J gave up 0 bases and V 6 bases, and 3 bases lay outside the gene matches. Germline V gene data show CDR1 as SNHLY and CDR2 as FYNNEI. The CDR3 covers 15 residues.

This clone was detected once. J is TRBJ2-7 and V is TRBV5-5, with 10 positions matching TRBD1. This CDR3 spans 17 amino acids. The J segment lost 6 bases and the V segment lost 3 bases, leaving 15 bases of the junction unmatched. Germline V gives CDR1 SGHKS, CDR2 YYEKEE (reference sequence). This chain's CDR3 is CASSSPGQGGVLGEQYV. The CDR3 DNA reads as TGTGCCAGCAGCTCGCCCGGACAGGGGGGAGTGCTTGGCGAGCAGTACGTC.

The chain couples TRBV6-1 to TRBJ1-4; D is unclear. Trimming removed 2 bases at V and 8 bases at J, with 3 bases between. The CDR3 consists of 11 residues. Germline CDR1 MNHNS, CDR2 SASEGT. DNA for the CDR3: TGTGCCAGCAGTGAACGGGAAAAACTGTTTTTT. The encoded protein is CASSEREKLFF.

This clone was counted a single time. V and J are TRBV3-1 (or the pseudogene TRBV3-2) and TRBJ2-3, with D possibly TRBD2 on 6 matching bases. The V gene's germline CDR1 is LGHDT and CDR2 YNNKEL (reference sequence). This CDR3 region has 18 residues. V was cut by 1 base and J by 2 bases, with 19 bases left in between. In DNA form, the CDR3 reads TGTGCCAGCAGCCAAGGGCCTGGGGGACTCCAGCTCACAGATACGCAGTATTTT. Residues: CASSQGPGGLQLTDTQYF.

This clone has a handful of counts. This chain uses TRBV2 with TRBJ2-6, with 7 bases matching TRBD1. The CDR3 is 16 residues long. V trimming: 5 bases; J trimming: 2 bases; junction bases outside the gene matches: 6. Germline CDR1 SNHLY, CDR2 FYNNEI. The CDR3 sequence: CASSNGQGAGANVLTF. The CDR3 bases are TGTGCCAGCAGTAACGGGCAGGGGGCTGGGGCCAACGTCCTGACTTTC.

V is TRBV3-1 (or the pseudogene TRBV3-2) and J is TRBJ1-2; unclear D gene. This CDR3 is 15 amino acids long. CDR1 and CDR2 from the germline V gene are LGHDT and YNNKEL (reference sequence). V was trimmed by 1 base and J by 0 bases, leaving 9 bases between them. This chain's CDR3 is CASSQAPGANYGYTF. Written as DNA, the CDR3 is TGTGCCAGCAGCCAAGCTCCAGGCGCTAACTATGGCTACACCTTC.

For this clone: Germline is not matched at one junction end, which may reflect a read error. The chain carries TRBV28 and TRBJ1-4; TRBD1 matches at 9 bases. Germline values: CDR1 MDHEN, CDR2 SYDVKM. The CDR3 has 11 residues. This chain's CDR3 is CASSFRRDRVF. The CDR3 DNA follows: TGTGCCAGCAGTTTCCGACGGGACAGGGTTTTT.

The chain uses TRBV30 and TRBJ2-5; 8 positions match TRBD2. Germline CDR1 GTSNPN, CDR2 SVGIG (reference sequence). V lost 0 bases to trimming and J lost 6 bases; unmatched junction nucleotides: 6. This CDR3 has 14 residues. DNA of the CDR3: TGTGCCTGGAGTGTAGGGCGGGGGGTAAAGACCCAGTACTTC. Residues: CAWSVGRGVKTQYF.

The gene calls are TRBV7-3 and TRBJ2-3; 8 positions match TRBD2. The ends lost 3 bases at V and 0 bases at J; junction bases unmatched: 8. CDR3 size: 17 residues. The germline gives CDR1 SGHTA, CDR2 FQGTGA. CDR3: CASSLGGGPISTDTQYF. The CDR3, as DNA: TGTGCCAGCAGCTTGGGCGGGGGGCCCATTAGCACAGATACGCAGTATTTT.

This chain joins TRBV27 and TRBJ2-7; 8 bases align to TRBD1. V dropped 5 bases and J dropped 4; count of bases not matched to a gene: 10. CDR1 MNHEY and CDR2 SMNVEV come from the germline V gene (reference sequence). The length of the CDR3 is 15 residues. The CDR3 here is CASSGTNDRGYEQYF. CDR3 in DNA: TGTGCCAGCAGTGGAACCAATGACAGGGGTTACGAGCAGTACTTC.

V is TRBV2 and J is TRBJ2-1, with 10 positions matching TRBD1. This CDR3 is 16 amino acids long. The V gene end was trimmed by 7 bases and the J gene end by 3 bases; junction bases not matched to a gene: 9. Per the germline V gene, CDR1 is SNHLY and CDR2 is FYNNEI. Here the CDR3 DNA reads TGTGCCAGCACGGCGTTCCGGGACAGGGGCTACAATGAGCAGTTCTTC. Amino acid sequence: CASTAFRDRGYNEQFF.

The CDR3 sequence is CASSTLQGWATEAFF. The DNA of the CDR3 is TGTGCCAGCAGCACTCTCCAGGGCTGGGCCACTGAAGCTTTCTTT. The rearrangement uses TRBV11-2 and TRBJ1-1; D perhaps matches TRBD1 (5 bases). Deletions cut 5 bases from V and 4 bases from J, with 17 bases between. The CDR3 is 15 amino acids. CDR1 SGHAT and CDR2 FQNNGV come from the germline V gene.

The genes are TRBV4-2 and TRBJ2-7; tentatively, D is TRBD2 (6 bases). The V gene lost 4 bases and the J gene lost 3 bases, with 13 bases spanning the gap. Germline V CDR1 and CDR2: LGHNA, YNFKEQ. This CDR3 comprises 14 residues. CDR3 region: CASSLSTSGYEQYF. CDR3 coding DNA: TGTGCCAGCAGCCTGTCGACTAGTGGCTACGAGCAGTACTTC.

This chain links TRBV11-2 with TRBJ2-7, with D perhaps matching TRBD1 (6 bases). V was trimmed by 5 bases and J by 10 bases, leaving 18 bases between them. CDR3 length: 13 amino acids. CDR1 and CDR2 from the germline V gene are SGHAT and FQNNGV. The CDR3 protein is CASSLADQGSQYV. DNA of the CDR3: TGTGCCAGCAGCCTGGCGGACCAGGGGAGTCAGTACGTC.

This clone occurred once. The chain combines TRBV11-2 with TRBJ2-7, with a tentative D call TRBD1 (5 bases). Trimming shortened V by 1 base and J by 0 bases, and 7 bases separated the two germline ends. The CDR3 runs 14 residues. CDR1 is SGHAT and CDR2 is FQNNGV in the germline V gene. The CDR3 DNA sequence: TGTGCCAGCAGCTTAGGAACAGGCTCCTACGAGCAGTACTTC. Translated: CASSLGTGSYEQYF.

The chain is built from TRBV27 and TRBJ2-3, with 9 bases identical to TRBD1. V trimming: 5 bases; J trimming: 6 bases; junction bases outside the gene matches: 12. Looked up from germline, CDR1 is MNHEY and CDR2 is SMNVEV (reference sequence). This CDR3 comprises 16 residues. CDR3 DNA sequence: TGTGCCAGCAGTCCTCTTTGGACAGGGGACTCGGATACGCAGTATTTT. It codes for CASSPLWTGDSDTQYF.

The rearrangement joins TRBV20-1 to TRBJ1-2, with D unclear. Germline V gene data show CDR1 as DFQATT and CDR2 as SNEGSKA (reference sequence). This CDR3 has 14 residues. Trimming removed 3 bases from V and 1 base from J, with 12 bases in between. The CDR3 sequence: CSASVSGSNYGYTF. CDR3 DNA sequence: TGCAGTGCTAGTGTCTCAGGAAGTAACTATGGCTACACCTTC.

The rearrangement joins TRBV18 to TRBJ1-2; 9 nucleotides agree with TRBD1. Germline lookup yields CDR1 KGHSH and CDR2 LQKENI. After removal of 6 bases from V and 6 bases from J, the junction contained 20 bases not matched to a gene. The CDR3 runs 18 residues. This CDR3 is CASSLNRPRDRDGNGYTF. As DNA, the CDR3 is TGTGCCAGCTCGCTGAATCGACCTCGGGACAGGGATGGTAATGGCTACACCTTC.

The chain couples TRBV5-1 to TRBJ1-1; the D gene is possibly TRBD1 (5 bases). This CDR3 comprises 16 residues. Deletions cut 1 base from V and 2 bases from J, with 15 bases between. In germline, CDR1 is SGHRS, CDR2 YFSETQ. The DNA of the CDR3 is TGCGCCAGCAGCTTGTTTTACCGGGACTTCAACACTGAAGCTTTCTTT. Translated: CASSLFYRDFNTEAFF.

The chain uses TRBV10-3 and TRBJ2-7; TRBD2 aligns across 9 bases. The junction had 5 bases not matched to a gene; V was cut back by 6 bases and J by 5 bases. CDR3 length equals 13 residues. Germline V CDR1 and CDR2: ENHRY, SYGVKD. DNA of the CDR3: TGTGCCATCAGGGGAGCGGGGGGCGACGAGCAGTACTTC. It is translated as CAIRGAGGDEQYF.